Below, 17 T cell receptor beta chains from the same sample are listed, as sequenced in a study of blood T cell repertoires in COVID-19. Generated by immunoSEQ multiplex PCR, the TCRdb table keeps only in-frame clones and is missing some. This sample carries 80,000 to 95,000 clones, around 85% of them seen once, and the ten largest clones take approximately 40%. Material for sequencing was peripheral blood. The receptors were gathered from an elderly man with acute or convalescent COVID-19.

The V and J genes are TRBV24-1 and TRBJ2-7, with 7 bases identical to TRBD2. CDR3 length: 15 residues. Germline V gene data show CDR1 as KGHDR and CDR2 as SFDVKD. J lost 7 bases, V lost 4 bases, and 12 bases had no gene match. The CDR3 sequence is CATSDPVVGGGEQYF. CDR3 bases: TGTGCCACCAGTGACCCAGTGGTGGGGGGGGGAGAGCAGTACTTC.

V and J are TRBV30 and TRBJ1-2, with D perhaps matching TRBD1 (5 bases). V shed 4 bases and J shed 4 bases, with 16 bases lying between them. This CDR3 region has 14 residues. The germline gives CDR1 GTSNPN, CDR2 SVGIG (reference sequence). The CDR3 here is CAWITQGFSYGYTF. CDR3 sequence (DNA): TGTGCCTGGATCACCCAGGGTTTTTCCTATGGCTACACCTTC.

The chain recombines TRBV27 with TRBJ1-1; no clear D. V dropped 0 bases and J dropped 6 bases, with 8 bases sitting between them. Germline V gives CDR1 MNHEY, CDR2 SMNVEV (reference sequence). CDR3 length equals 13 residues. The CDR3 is CASSLSGRPEAFF. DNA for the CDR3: TGTGCCAGCAGTTTATCGGGGAGACCTGAAGCTTTCTTT.

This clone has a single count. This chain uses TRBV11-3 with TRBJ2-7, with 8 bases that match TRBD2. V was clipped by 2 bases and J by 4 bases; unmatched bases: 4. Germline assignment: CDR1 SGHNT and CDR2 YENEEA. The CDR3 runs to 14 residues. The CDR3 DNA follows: TGTGCCAGCAGCTTACGGGAGGGCCTTTACGAGCAGTACTTC. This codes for CASSLREGLYEQYF.

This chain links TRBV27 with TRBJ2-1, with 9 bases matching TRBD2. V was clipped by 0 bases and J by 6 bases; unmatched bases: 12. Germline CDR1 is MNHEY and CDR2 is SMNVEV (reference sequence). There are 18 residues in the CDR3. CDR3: CASSLSGFGQREANEQFF. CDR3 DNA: TGTGCCAGCAGTTTATCAGGCTTCGGACAGCGGGAGGCCAATGAGCAGTTCTTC.

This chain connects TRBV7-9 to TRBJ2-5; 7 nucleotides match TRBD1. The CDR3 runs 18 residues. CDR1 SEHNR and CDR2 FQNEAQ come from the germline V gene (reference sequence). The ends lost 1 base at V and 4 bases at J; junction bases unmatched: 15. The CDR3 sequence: CASSLGGFGTANRETQYF. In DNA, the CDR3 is TGTGCCAGCAGCTTAGGGGGGTTTGGGACAGCGAACAGAGAGACCCAGTACTTC.

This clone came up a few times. CDR3: CASSRRWRDCGELFF. The CDR3 DNA reads TGTGCCAGCAGCCGCCGATGGCGGGACTGCGGGGAGCTGTTTTTT. This sequence joins TRBV14 and TRBJ2-2, with TRBD2 as a possible D gene (6 bases). The CDR3 has 15 residues. CDR1 and CDR2 from the germline V gene are SGHDN and FVKESK. V lost 4 bases and J 7 bases, leaving 16 bases between the germline ends.

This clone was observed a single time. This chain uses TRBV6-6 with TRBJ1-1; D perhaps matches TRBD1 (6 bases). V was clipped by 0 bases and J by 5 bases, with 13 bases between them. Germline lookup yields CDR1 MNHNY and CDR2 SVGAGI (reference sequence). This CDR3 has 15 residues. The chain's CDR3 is CASSYSWGRGTEAFF. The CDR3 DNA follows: TGTGCCAGCAGTTACTCGTGGGGGCGCGGGACTGAAGCTTTCTTT.

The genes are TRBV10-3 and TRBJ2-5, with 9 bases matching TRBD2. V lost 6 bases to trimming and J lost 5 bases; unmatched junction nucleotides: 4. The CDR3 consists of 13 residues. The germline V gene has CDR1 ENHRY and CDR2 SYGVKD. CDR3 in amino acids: CAIRYSGSETQYF. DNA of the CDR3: TGTGCCATCAGGTATAGCGGGAGCGAGACCCAGTACTTC.

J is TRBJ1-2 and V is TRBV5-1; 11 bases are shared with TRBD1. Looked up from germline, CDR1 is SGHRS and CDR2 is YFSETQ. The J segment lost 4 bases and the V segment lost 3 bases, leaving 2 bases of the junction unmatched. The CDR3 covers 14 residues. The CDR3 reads CASSSGTGGYGYTF. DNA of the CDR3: TGCGCCAGCAGCTCCGGGACAGGGGGCTATGGCTACACCTTC.

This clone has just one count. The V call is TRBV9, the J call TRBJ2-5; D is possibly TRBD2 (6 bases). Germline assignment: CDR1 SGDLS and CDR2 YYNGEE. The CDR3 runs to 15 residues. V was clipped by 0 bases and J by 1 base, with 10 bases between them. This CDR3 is CASSVGSGPQETQYF. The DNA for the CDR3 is TGTGCCAGCAGCGTAGGTAGCGGACCCCAAGAGACCCAGTACTTC.

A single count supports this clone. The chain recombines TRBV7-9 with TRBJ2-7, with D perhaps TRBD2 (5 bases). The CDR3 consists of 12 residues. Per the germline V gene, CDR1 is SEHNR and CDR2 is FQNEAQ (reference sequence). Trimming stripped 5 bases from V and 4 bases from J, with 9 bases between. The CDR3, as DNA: TGTGCCAGCAGCCCTCGGGGTTACGAGCAGTACTTC. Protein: CASSPRGYEQYF. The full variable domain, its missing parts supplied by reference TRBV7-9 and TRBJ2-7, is DTGVSQNPRHKITKRGQNVTFRCDPISEHNRLYWYRQTLGQGPEFLTYFQNEAQLEKSRLLSDRFSAERPKGSFSTLEIQRTEQGDSAMYLCASSPRGYEQYFGPGTRLTVT.

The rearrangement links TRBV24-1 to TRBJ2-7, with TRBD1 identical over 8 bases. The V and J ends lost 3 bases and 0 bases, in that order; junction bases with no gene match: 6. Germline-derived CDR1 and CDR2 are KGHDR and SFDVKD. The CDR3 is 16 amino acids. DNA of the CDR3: TGTGCCACCAGTGATGGGGACAGGTCCTACTCCTACGAGCAGTACTTC. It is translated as CATSDGDRSYSYEQYF.

CDR3 region: CASSFGDRGLSPLHF. The DNA for the CDR3 is TGTGCCAGCAGTTTCGGCGACAGGGGATTGTCACCCCTCCACTTT. The chain uses TRBV28 and TRBJ1-6; 8 bases match TRBD1. The J segment lost 10 bases and the V segment lost 3 bases, leaving 8 bases of the junction unmatched. The CDR3 extends over 15 amino acids. CDR1 is MDHEN and CDR2 is SYDVKM in the germline V gene.

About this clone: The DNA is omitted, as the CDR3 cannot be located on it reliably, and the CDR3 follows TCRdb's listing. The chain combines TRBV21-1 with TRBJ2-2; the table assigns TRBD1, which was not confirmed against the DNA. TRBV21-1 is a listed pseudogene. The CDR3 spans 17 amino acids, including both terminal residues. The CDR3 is CASSTVGQGTNTGELFF.

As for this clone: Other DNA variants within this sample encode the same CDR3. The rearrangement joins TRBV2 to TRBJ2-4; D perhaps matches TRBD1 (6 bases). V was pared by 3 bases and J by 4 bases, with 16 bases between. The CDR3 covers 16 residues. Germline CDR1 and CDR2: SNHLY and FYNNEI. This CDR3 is CASSEAGRGGKNIQYF. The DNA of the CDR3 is TGTGCCAGCAGTGAGGCCGGACGAGGGGGAAAAAACATTCAGTACTTC.

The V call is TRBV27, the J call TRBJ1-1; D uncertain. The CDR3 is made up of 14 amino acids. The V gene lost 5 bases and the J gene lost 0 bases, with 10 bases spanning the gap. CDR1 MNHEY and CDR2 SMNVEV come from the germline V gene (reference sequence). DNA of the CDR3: TGTGCCAGCAGTCCCGCCCCTATGAACACTGAAGCTTTCTTT. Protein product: CASSPAPMNTEAFF.